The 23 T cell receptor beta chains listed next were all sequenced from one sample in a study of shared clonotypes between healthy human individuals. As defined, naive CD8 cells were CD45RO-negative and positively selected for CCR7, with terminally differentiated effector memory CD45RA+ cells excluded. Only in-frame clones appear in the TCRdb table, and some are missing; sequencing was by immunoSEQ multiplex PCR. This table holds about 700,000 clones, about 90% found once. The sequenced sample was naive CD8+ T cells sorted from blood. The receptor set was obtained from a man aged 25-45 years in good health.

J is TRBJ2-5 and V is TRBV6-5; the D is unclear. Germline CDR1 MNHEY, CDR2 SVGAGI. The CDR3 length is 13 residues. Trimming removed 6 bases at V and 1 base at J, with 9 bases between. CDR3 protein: CASSPPAQETQYF. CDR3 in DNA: TGTGCCAGCAGCCCCCCGGCCCAAGAGACCCAGTACTTC.

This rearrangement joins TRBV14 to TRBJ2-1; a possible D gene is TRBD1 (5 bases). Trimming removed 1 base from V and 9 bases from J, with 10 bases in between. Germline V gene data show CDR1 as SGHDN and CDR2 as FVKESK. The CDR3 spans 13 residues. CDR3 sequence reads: CASSQGSGIEQFF. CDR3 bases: TGTGCCAGCAGCCAAGGATCAGGGATTGAGCAGTTCTTC.

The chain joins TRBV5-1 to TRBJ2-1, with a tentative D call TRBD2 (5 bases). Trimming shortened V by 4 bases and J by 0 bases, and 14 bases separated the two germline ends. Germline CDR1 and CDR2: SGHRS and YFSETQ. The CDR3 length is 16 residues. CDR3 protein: CASSPFLEGSYNEQFF. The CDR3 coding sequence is TGCGCCAGCAGCCCCTTTTTAGAGGGCTCCTACAATGAGCAGTTCTTC.

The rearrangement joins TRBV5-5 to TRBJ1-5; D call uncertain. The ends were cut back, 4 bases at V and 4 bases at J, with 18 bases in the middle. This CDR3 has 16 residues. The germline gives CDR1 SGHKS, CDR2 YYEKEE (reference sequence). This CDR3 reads CASSRTRSSGNQPQHF. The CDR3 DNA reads TGTGCCAGCAGCCGGACGAGATCGAGCGGGAATCAGCCCCAGCATTTT. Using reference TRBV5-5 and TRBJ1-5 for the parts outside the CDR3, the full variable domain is DAGVTQSPTHLIKTRGQQVTLRCSPISGHKSVSWYQQVLGQGPQFIFQYYEKEERGRGNFPDRFSARQFPNYSSELNVNALLLGDSALYLCASSRTRSSGNQPQHFGDGTRLSIL.

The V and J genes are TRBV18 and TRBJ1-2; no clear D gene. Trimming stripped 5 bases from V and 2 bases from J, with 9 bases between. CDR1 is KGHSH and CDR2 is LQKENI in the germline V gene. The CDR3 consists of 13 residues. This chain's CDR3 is CASSIGTNYGYTF. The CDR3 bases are TGTGCCAGCTCAATTGGAACAAACTATGGCTACACCTTC.

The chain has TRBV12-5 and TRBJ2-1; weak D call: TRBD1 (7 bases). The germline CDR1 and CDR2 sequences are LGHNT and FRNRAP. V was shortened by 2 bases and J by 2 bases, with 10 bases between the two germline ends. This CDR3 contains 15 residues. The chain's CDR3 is CASGLTGEAYNEQFF. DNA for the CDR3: TGTGCTAGTGGTTTGACAGGGGAGGCCTACAATGAGCAGTTCTTC.

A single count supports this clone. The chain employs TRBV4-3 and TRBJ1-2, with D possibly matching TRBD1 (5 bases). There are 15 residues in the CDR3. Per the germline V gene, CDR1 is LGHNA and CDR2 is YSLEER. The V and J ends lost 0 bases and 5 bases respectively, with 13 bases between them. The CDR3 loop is CASSQDTGTFYGYTF. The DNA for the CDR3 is TGCGCCAGCAGCCAAGATACGGGGACTTTTTATGGCTACACCTTC.

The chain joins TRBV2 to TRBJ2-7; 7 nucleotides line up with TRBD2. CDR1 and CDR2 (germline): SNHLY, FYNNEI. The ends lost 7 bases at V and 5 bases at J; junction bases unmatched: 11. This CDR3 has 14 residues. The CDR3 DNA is TGTGCCAGCATGGACGGGCAGGGAGGGGACGAGCAGTACTTC. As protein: CASMDGQGGDEQYF.

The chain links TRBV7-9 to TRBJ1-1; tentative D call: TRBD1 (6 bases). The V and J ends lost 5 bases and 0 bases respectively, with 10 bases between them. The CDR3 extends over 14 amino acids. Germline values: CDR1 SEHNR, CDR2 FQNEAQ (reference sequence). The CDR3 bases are TGTGCCAGCAGCCTGCAGGGGATGAACACTGAAGCTTTCTTT. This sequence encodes CASSLQGMNTEAFF.

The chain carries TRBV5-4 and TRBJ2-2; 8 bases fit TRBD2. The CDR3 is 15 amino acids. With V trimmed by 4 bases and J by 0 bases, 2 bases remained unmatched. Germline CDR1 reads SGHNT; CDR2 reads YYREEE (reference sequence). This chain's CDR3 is CASSTGLANTGELFF. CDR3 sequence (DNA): TGTGCCAGCAGCACGGGACTAGCGAACACCGGGGAGCTGTTTTTT.

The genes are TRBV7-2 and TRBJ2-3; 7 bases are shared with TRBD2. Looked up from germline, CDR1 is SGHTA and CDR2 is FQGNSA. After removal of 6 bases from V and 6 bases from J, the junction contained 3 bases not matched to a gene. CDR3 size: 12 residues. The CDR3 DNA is TGTGCCAGCAGGCCAGCGGGGGATACGCAGTATTTT. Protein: CASRPAGDTQYF.

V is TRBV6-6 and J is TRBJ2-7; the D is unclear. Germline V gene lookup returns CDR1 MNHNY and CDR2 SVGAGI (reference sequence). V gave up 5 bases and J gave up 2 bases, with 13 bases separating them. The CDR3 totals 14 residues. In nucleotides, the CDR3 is TGTGCCAGCAGTCTGGACGGAGTCGCCTACGAGCAGTACTTC. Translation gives CASSLDGVAYEQYF.

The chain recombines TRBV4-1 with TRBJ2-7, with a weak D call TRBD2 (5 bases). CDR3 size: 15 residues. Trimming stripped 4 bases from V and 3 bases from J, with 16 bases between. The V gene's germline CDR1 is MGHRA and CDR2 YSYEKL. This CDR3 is CASSLEGHGIYEQYF. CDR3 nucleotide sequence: TGCGCCAGCAGCCTAGAGGGTCACGGCATCTACGAGCAGTACTTC.

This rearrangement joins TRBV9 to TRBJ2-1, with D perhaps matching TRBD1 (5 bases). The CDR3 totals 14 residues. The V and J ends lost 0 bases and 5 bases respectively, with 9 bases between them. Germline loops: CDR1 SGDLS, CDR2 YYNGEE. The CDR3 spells CASSVGGTNNEQFF. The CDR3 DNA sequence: TGTGCCAGCAGCGTAGGGGGCACCAACAATGAGCAGTTCTTC.

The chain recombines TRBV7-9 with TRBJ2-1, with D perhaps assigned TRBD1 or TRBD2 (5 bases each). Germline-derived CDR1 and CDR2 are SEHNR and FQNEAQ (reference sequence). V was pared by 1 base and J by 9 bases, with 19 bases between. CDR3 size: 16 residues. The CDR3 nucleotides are TGTGCCAGCAGCTTAGGAGACGGAGAACTTGGGGGTGAGCAGTTCTTC. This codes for CASSLGDGELGGEQFF.

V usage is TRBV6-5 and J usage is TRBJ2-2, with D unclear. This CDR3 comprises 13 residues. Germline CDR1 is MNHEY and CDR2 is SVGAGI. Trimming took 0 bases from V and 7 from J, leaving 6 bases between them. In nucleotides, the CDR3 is TGTGCCAGCAGTTACTCGATCGGCGGGGAGCTGTTTTTT. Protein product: CASSYSIGGELFF.

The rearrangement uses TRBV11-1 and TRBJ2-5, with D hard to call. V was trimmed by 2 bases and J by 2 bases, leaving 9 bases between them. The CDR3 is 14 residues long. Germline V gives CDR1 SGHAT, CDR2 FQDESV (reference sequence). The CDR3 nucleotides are TGTGCCAGCAGCTTACTTTCCACTCAAGAGACCCAGTACTTC. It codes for CASSLLSTQETQYF.

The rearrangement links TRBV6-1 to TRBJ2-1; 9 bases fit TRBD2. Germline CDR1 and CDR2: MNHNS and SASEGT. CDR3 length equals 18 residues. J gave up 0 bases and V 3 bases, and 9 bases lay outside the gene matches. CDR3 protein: CASSEAGGALSSYNEQFF. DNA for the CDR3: TGTGCCAGCAGTGAGGCGGGAGGGGCGCTAAGCTCCTACAATGAGCAGTTCTTC.

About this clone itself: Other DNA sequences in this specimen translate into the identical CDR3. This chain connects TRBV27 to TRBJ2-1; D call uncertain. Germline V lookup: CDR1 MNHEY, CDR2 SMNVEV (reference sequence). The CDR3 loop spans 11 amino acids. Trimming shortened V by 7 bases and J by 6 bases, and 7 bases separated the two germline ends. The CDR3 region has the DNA TGTGCCAGCAATCGGCCCAATGAGCAGTTCTTC. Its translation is CASNRPNEQFF.

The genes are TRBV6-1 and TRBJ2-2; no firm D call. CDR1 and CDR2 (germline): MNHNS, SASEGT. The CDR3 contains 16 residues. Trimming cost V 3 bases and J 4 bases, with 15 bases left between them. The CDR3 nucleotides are TGTGCCAGCAGTGAGAGCATGAGGATCTTCACCGGGGAGCTGTTTTTT. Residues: CASSESMRIFTGELFF.

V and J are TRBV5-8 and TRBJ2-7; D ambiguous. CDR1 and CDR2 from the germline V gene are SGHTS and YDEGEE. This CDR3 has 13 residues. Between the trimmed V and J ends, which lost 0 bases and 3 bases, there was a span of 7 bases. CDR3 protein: CASSLGKGYEQYF. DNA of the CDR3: TGTGCCAGCAGCTTGGGTAAGGGCTACGAGCAGTACTTC.

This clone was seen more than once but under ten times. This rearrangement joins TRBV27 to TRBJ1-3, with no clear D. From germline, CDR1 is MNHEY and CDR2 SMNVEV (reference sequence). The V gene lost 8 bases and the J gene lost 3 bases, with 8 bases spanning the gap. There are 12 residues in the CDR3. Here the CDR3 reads CASGWNGNTIYF. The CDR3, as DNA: TGTGCCAGCGGATGGAATGGAAACACCATATATTTT.

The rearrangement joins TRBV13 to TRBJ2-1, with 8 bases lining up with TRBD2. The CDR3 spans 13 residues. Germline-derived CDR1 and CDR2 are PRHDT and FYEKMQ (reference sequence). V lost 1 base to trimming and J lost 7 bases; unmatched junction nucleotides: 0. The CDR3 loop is CASSLERENEQFF. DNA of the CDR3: TGTGCCAGCAGCTTAGAGCGGGAGAATGAGCAGTTCTTC.